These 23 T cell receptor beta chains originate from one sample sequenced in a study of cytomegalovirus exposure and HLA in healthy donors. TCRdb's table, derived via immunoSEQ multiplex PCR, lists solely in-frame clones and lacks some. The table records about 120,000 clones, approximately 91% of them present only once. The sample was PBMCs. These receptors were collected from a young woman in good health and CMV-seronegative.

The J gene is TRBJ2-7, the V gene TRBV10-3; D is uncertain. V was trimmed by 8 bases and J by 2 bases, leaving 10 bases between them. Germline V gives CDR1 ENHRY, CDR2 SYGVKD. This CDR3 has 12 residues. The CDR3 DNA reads TGTGCCATCTCTTTTAACACCTACGAGCAGTACTTC. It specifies CAISFNTYEQYF.

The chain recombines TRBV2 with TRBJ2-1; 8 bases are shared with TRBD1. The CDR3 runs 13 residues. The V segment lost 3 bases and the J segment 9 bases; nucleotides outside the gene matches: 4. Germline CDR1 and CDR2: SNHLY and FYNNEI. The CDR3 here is CASSDIRGREQFF. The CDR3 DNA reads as TGTGCCAGCAGTGATATCAGGGGGCGTGAGCAGTTCTTC. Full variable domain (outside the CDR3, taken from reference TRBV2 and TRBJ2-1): EPEVTQTPSHQVTQMGQEVILRCVPISNHLYFYWYRQILGQKVEFLVSFYNNEISEKSEIFDDQFSVERPDGSNFTLKIRSTKLEDSAMYFCASSDIRGREQFFGPGTRLTVL.

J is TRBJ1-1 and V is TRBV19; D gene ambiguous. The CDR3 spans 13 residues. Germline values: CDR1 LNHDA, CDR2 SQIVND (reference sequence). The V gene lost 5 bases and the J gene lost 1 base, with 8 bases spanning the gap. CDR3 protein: CASSLTGNTEAFF. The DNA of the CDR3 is TGTGCCAGTAGTCTTACCGGGAACACTGAAGCTTTCTTT.

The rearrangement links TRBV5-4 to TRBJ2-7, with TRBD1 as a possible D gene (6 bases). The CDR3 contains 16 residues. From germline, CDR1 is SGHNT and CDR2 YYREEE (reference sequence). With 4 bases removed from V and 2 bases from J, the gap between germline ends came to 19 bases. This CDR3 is CASSPMSTGKAYEQYF. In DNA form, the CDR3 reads TGTGCCAGCAGCCCCATGTCTACAGGGAAGGCCTACGAGCAGTACTTC.

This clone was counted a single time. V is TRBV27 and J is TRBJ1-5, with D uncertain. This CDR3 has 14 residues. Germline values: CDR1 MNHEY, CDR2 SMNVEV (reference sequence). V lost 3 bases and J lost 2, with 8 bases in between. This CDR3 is CASSFGVGNQPQHF. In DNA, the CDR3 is TGTGCCAGCAGTTTCGGGGTGGGCAATCAGCCCCAGCATTTT.

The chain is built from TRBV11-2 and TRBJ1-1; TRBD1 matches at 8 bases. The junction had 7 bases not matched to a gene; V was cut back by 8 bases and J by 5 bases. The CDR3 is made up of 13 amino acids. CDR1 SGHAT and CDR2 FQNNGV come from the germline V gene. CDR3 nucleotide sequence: TGTGCCAGCGGTAACAGGGGGTCGACTGAAGCTTTCTTT. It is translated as CASGNRGSTEAFF.

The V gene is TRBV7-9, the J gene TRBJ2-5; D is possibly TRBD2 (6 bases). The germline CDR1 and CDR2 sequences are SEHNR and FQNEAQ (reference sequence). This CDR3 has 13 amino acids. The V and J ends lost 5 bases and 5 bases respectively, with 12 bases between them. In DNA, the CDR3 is TGTGCCAGCAGCCCGTCCCTAGCGGAGACCCAGTACTTC. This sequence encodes CASSPSLAETQYF.

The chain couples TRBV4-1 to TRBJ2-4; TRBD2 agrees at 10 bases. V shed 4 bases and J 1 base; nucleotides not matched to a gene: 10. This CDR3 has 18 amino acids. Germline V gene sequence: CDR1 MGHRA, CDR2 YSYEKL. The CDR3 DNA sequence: TGCGCCAGCAGCCCCCTACCGGGACTAGCGCTCGCCAAAAACATTCAGTACTTC. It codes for CASSPLPGLALAKNIQYF.

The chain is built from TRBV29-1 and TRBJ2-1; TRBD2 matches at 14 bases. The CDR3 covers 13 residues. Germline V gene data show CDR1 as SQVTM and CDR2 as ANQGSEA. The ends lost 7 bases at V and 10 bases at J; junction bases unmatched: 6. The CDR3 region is CSAGTSGSREQFF. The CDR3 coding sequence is TGCAGCGCCGGGACTAGCGGGAGTAGAGAGCAGTTCTTC.

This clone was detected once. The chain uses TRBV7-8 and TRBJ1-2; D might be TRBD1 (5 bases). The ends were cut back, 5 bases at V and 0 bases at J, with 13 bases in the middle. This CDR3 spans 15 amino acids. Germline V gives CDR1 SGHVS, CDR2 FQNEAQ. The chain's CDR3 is CASSLLGGANYGYTF. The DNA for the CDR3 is TGTGCCAGCAGCCTTTTGGGGGGTGCTAACTATGGCTACACCTTC.

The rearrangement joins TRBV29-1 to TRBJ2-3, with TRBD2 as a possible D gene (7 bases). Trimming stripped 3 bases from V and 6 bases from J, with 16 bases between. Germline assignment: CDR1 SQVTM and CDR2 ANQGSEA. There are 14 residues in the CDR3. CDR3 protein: CSVDEGGGGDTQYF. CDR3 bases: TGCAGCGTTGATGAGGGGGGGGGTGGTGATACGCAGTATTTT.

CDR3 residues: CASRGPGINEQFF. As DNA, the CDR3 is TGTGCCAGCAGAGGACCGGGGATCAATGAGCAGTTCTTC. The genes are TRBV6-5 and TRBJ2-1, with a possible D match to TRBD2 (5 bases). Between the trimmed V and J ends, which lost 6 bases and 6 bases, there was a span of 12 bases. Germline CDR1 MNHEY, CDR2 SVGAGI. The length of the CDR3 is 13 residues.

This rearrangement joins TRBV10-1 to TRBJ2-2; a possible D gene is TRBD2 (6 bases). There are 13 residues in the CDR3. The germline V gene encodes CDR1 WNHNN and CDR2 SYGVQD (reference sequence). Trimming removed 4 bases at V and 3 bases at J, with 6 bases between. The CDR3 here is CASSAGDTGELFF. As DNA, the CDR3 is TGCGCCAGCAGTGCGGGGGACACCGGGGAGCTGTTTTTT.

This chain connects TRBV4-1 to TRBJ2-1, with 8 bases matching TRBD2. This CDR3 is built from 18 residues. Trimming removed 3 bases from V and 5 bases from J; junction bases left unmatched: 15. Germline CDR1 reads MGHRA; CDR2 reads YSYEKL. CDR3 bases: TGCGCCAGCAGCCACACCGTGGGGACCAGCGGGAGAAACAATGAGCAGTTCTTC. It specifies CASSHTVGTSGRNNEQFF.

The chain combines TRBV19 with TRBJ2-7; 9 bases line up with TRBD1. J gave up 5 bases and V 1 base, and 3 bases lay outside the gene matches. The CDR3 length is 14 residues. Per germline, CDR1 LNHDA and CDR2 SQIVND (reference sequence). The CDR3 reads CASSIGTGANEQYF. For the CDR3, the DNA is TGTGCCAGTAGTATAGGGACAGGGGCTAACGAGCAGTACTTC.

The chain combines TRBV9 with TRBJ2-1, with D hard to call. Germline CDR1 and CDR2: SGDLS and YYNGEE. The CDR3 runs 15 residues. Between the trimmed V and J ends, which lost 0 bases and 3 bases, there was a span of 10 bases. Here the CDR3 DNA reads TGTGCCAGCAGCGTAGTCCAGGCCCGCTACAATGAGCAGTTCTTC. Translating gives CASSVVQARYNEQFF. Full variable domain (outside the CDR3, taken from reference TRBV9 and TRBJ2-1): DSGVTQTPKHLITATGQRVTLRCSPRSGDLSVYWYQQSLDQGLQFLIQYYNGEERAKGNILERFSAQQFPDLHSELNLSSLELGDSALYFCASSVVQARYNEQFFGPGTRLTVL.

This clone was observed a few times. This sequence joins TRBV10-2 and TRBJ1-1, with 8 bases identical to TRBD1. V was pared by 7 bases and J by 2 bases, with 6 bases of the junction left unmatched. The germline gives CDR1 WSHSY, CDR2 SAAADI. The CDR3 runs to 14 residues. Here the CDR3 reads CASTRDRPNTEAFF. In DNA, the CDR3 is TGCGCCAGCACTCGGGACAGGCCAAACACTGAAGCTTTCTTT.

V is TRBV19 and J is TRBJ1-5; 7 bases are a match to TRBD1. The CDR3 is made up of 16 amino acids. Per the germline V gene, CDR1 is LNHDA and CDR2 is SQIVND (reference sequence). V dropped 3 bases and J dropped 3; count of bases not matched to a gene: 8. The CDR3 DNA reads TGTGCCAGTAGTATTTCCCAGGGGGTACCCAATCAGCCCCAGCATTTT. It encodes CASSISQGVPNQPQHF.

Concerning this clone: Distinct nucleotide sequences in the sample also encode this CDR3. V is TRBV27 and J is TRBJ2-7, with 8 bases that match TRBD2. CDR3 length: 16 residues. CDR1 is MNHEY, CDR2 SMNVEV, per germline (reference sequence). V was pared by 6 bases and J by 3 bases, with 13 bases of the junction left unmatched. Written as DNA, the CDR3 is TGTGCCAGCAGAACATACCGGGAGGGGTCTTACTACGAGCAGTACTTC. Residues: CASRTYREGSYYEQYF.

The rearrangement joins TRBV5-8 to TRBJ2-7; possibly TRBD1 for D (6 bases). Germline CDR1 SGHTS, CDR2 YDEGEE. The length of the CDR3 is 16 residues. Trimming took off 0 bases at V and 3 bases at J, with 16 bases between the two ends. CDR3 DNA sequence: TGTGCCAGCAGCTTGGGTTGGGGACATCGGCGCTACGAGCAGTACTTC. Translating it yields CASSLGWGHRRYEQYF.

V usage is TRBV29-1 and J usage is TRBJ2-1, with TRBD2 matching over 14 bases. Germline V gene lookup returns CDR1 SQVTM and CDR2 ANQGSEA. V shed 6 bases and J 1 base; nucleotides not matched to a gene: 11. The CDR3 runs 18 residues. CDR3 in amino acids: CSVVMGLAGAVSYNEQFF. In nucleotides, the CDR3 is TGCAGCGTCGTAATGGGACTAGCGGGAGCCGTTTCCTACAATGAGCAGTTCTTC.

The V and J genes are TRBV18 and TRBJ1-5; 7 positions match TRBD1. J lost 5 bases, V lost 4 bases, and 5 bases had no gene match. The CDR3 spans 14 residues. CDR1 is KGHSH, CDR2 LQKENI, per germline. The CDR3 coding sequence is TGTGCCAGCTCACGACAGGGTGAGGATCAGCCCCAGCATTTT. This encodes CASSRQGEDQPQHF. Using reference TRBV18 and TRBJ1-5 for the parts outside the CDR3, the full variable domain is NAGVMQNPRHLVRRRGQEARLRCSPMKGHSHVYWYRQLPEEGLKFMVYLQKENIIDESGMPKERFSAEFPKEGPSILRIQQVVRGDSAAYFCASSRQGEDQPQHFGDGTRLSIL.

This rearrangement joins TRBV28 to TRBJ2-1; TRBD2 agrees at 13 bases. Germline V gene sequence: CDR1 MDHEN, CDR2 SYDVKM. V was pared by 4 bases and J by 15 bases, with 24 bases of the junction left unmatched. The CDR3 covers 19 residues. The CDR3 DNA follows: TGTGCCAGCAGTTCCCCGCGTGGGGAGGTTTGGACTAGCGGGAGCTCCCTGTTCTTC. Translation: CASSSPRGEVWTSGSSLFF.